Presented here are 29 T cell receptor beta chains from one specimen sequenced in a study of cytomegalovirus exposure and HLA in healthy donors. Repertoires were generated with immunoSEQ multiplex PCR, while TCRdb's copy carries only in-frame clones and drops some. The repertoire has about 160,000 clones, about 88% of them found once; the top ten carry 2.5% to 3%. The specimen was PBMCs. Receptors were obtained from a man in his late teens or twenties in good health and CMV-seronegative.

This clone occurred once. The chain recombines TRBV4-3 with TRBJ2-7; TRBD1 matches 8 bases. The CDR3 spans 13 residues. Trimming at V came to 3 bases and at J to 9 bases, leaving 7 bases not matched to a gene. In germline, CDR1 is LGHNA, CDR2 YSLEER. In DNA, the CDR3 is TGCGCCAGCAGCCAGGCAGGGGGCGCAGGGCAGTACTTC. Residues: CASSQAGGAGQYF.

This chain links TRBV7-9 with TRBJ2-3; unclear D gene. The CDR3 is made up of 15 amino acids. V was shortened by 2 bases and J by 0 bases, with 9 bases between the two germline ends. The germline CDR1 and CDR2 sequences are SEHNR and FQNEAQ (reference sequence). The CDR3 loop reads CASSLTQTSTDTQYF. The CDR3 nucleotides are TGTGCCAGCAGCTTAACGCAAACTAGCACAGATACGCAGTATTTT.

CDR3 nucleotides: TGTGCCAGCAAGACAGCCTTCTCTGGGGCCAACGTCCTGACTTTC. It codes for CASKTAFSGANVLTF. J is TRBJ2-6 and V is TRBV2; D is perhaps TRBD1 (5 bases). The CDR3 is made up of 15 amino acids. Germline V gene lookup returns CDR1 SNHLY and CDR2 FYNNEI. The V and J ends lost 7 bases and 0 bases respectively, with 10 bases between them.

The chain's CDR3 is CASSPGDSGTYEQYF. The DNA for the CDR3 is TGTGCCAGTAGTCCAGGGGACAGCGGAACCTACGAGCAGTACTTC. The chain carries TRBV19 and TRBJ2-7; 7 bases are a match to TRBD1. There are 15 residues in the CDR3. J gave up 2 bases and V 5 bases, and 9 bases lay outside the gene matches. The germline gives CDR1 LNHDA, CDR2 SQIVND (reference sequence). The variable domain in full, with the rest retrieved from reference TRBV19 and TRBJ2-7, is DGGITQSPKYLFRKEGQNVTLSCEQNLNHDAMYWYRQDPGQGLRLIYYSQIVNDFQKGDIAEGYSVSREKKESFPLTVTSAQKNPTAFYLCASSPGDSGTYEQYFGPGTRLTVT.

V usage is TRBV5-4 and J usage is TRBJ2-7; 11 nucleotides match TRBD2. Germline V gives CDR1 SGHNT, CDR2 YYREEE (reference sequence). CDR3 length: 16 residues. Trimming removed 4 bases from V and 0 bases from J; junction bases left unmatched: 6. CDR3: CASSKGTSGPSYEQYV. CDR3 nucleotides: TGTGCCAGCAGCAAAGGGACTAGCGGCCCCTCCTACGAGCAGTACGTC.

The chain links TRBV18 to TRBJ1-1, with 7 bases fitting TRBD1. V dropped 2 bases and J dropped 1; count of bases not matched to a gene: 10. Germline assignment: CDR1 KGHSH and CDR2 LQKENI. The CDR3 is made up of 17 amino acids. CDR3 residues: CASSPSGGYLTNTEAFF. In DNA form, the CDR3 reads TGTGCCAGCTCACCATCAGGGGGGTACCTTACGAACACTGAAGCTTTCTTT.

V and J are TRBV29-1 and TRBJ2-3; 7 bases are a match to TRBD2. The junction had 11 bases not matched to a gene; V was cut back by 6 bases and J by 5 bases. This CDR3 has 14 residues. From germline, CDR1 is SQVTM and CDR2 ANQGSEA. CDR3 sequence: CSVLNLAEEDTQYF. For the CDR3, the DNA is TGCAGCGTGCTAAACCTAGCGGAGGAAGATACGCAGTATTTT.

The V gene is TRBV7-2, the J gene TRBJ1-6, with D possibly being TRBD1 (6 bases). V dropped 1 base and J dropped 5 bases, with 15 bases sitting between them. Per germline, CDR1 SGHTA and CDR2 FQGNSA. The CDR3 is made up of 17 amino acids. DNA for the CDR3: TGTGCCAGCAGCTTAGGGTTGGGGGGGGCTAATAATTCACCCCTCCACTTT. Its protein product is CASSLGLGGANNSPLHF.

On this clone itself: The sample holds other DNA sequences that translate to the same CDR3. This chain uses TRBV4-1 with TRBJ2-3; the D is unclear. Germline CDR1 and CDR2: MGHRA and YSYEKL. Trimming took 0 bases from V and 2 from J, leaving 6 bases between them. This CDR3 is built from 14 residues. The CDR3: CASSQESVTDTQYF. The CDR3 nucleotides read TGCGCCAGCAGCCAAGAGTCGGTCACAGATACGCAGTATTTT.

The chain recombines TRBV7-9 with TRBJ2-1; 8 bases map to TRBD2. CDR3 length: 18 amino acids. The V gene's germline CDR1 is SEHNR and CDR2 FQNEAQ (reference sequence). Unmatched junction bases numbered 12, after V lost 5 bases and J lost 0 bases. DNA of the CDR3: TGTGCCAGCAGCCCACGCTTTAGCGGGACCAGCTCCTACAATGAGCAGTTCTTC. Translation gives CASSPRFSGTSSYNEQFF.

The chain has TRBV30 and TRBJ1-5; D may be TRBD1 (5 bases). With 1 base removed from V and 7 bases from J, the gap between germline ends came to 8 bases. The CDR3 totals 12 residues. The germline gives CDR1 GTSNPN, CDR2 SVGIG (reference sequence). As DNA, the CDR3 is TGTGCCTGGAGTGCCAGGGAACAGCCCCAGCATTTT. Residues: CAWSAREQPQHF.

The gene calls are TRBV5-1 and TRBJ1-2; the D gene is possibly TRBD1 (5 bases). Germline V gene lookup returns CDR1 SGHRS and CDR2 YFSETQ. The V end was cut by 0 bases, the J end by 8 bases, with 14 bases between. There are 14 residues in the CDR3. The CDR3: CASSLAGDFGGYTF. The CDR3 DNA sequence: TGCGCCAGCAGCTTGGCCGGGGACTTTGGAGGCTACACCTTC.

This chain connects TRBV6-6 to TRBJ1-1; the D gene is possibly TRBD1 (6 bases). The CDR3 extends over 14 amino acids. V was clipped by 7 bases and J by 4 bases, with 16 bases between them. The germline V gene has CDR1 MNHNY and CDR2 SVGAGI (reference sequence). The CDR3 bases are TGTGCCAGCAATAAAATGGACAGCCGCACTGAAGCTTTCTTT. The encoded protein is CASNKMDSRTEAFF.

This clone has only one observation. In DNA, the CDR3 is TGCGCCACCAAGTCAGCGTTTTTAGCCGGGGAGCTGTTTTTT. It encodes CATKSAFLAGELFF. The chain joins TRBV10-2 to TRBJ2-2; D gene unclear. The CDR3 length is 14 residues. Germline V gene sequence: CDR1 WSHSY, CDR2 SAAADI. The V end lost 10 bases, the J end lost 6 bases, and 18 bases lay between the germline ends.

A few counts support this clone. This chain joins TRBV6-1 and TRBJ2-7; 9 bases match TRBD1. Germline V gene data show CDR1 as MNHNS and CDR2 as SASEGT. With V trimmed by 4 bases and J by 6 bases, 4 bases remained unmatched. The CDR3 contains 13 residues. The DNA for the CDR3 is TGTGCCAGCAGTGCCGGGACAGGGAGCGAGCAGTACGTC. Its protein product is CASSAGTGSEQYV.

The rearrangement uses TRBV6-1 and TRBJ2-5, with 9 bases aligning to TRBD1. The V gene end was trimmed by 5 bases and the J gene end by 5 bases; junction bases not matched to a gene: 6. The germline CDR1 and CDR2 sequences are MNHNS and SASEGT. CDR3 length: 14 amino acids. CDR3 DNA sequence: TGTGCCAGCAGTATAATAGGACAGGGGGAGACCCAGTACTTC. Translation: CASSIIGQGETQYF.

The J gene is TRBJ2-7, the V gene TRBV19; 9 bases align to TRBD2. Losses at the gene ends were 5 bases for V and 3 bases for J; bases not matched to a gene: 8. This CDR3 spans 15 amino acids. Germline V gene data show CDR1 as LNHDA and CDR2 as SQIVND (reference sequence). CDR3 sequence reads: CASSPAGTSLYEQYF. The CDR3 DNA reads TGTGCCAGTAGTCCCGCCGGGACTAGCCTCTACGAGCAGTACTTC.

The V call is TRBV6-1, the J call TRBJ2-2; TRBD1 agrees at 8 bases. Germline values: CDR1 MNHNS, CDR2 SASEGT. This CDR3 has 15 amino acids. The J segment lost 12 bases and the V segment lost 0 bases, leaving 9 bases of the junction unmatched. As DNA, the CDR3 is TGTGCCAGCAGTGAAGCTGGGGGCAGGGGGCTACAGCTGTTTTTT. Protein sequence: CASSEAGGRGLQLFF.

This sequence joins TRBV10-3 and TRBJ2-2, with 10 bases aligning to TRBD2. The CDR3 extends over 16 amino acids. Germline CDR1 is ENHRY and CDR2 is SYGVKD. Trimming took 4 bases from V and 3 from J; bases not matched to a gene: 5. Here the CDR3 reads CAISGSSGRDTGELFF. Written as DNA, the CDR3 is TGTGCCATCAGTGGTTCTAGCGGGAGAGACACCGGGGAGCTGTTTTTT.

As DNA, the CDR3 is TGTGCCAGTAGTATTTCGAGCAGGGGAAGTATCGGTGGCTACACCTTC. Translation: CASSISSRGSIGGYTF. This chain uses TRBV19 with TRBJ1-2; D is possibly TRBD1 (6 bases). The CDR3 runs to 16 residues. With 3 bases removed from V and 7 bases from J, the gap between germline ends came to 21 bases. Germline V gene data show CDR1 as LNHDA and CDR2 as SQIVND (reference sequence).

The CDR3 sequence: CASQPVAGEYEQYF. Here the CDR3 DNA reads TGCGCCAGCCAGCCAGTGGCGGGAGAATACGAGCAGTACTTC. The chain employs TRBV5-1 and TRBJ2-7; TRBD2 matches at 7 bases. The CDR3 totals 14 residues. V lost 7 bases, J lost 4 bases, and 11 bases stayed unmatched. Germline loops: CDR1 SGHRS, CDR2 YFSETQ.

V usage is TRBV19 and J usage is TRBJ2-2; D perhaps matches TRBD1 (5 bases). V was shortened by 2 bases and J by 6 bases, with 10 bases between the two germline ends. This CDR3 contains 14 residues. Germline V CDR1 and CDR2: LNHDA, SQIVND (reference sequence). The CDR3, as DNA: TGTGCCAGTAGTATAACAGGAATTTCCGGGGAGCTGTTTTTT. This encodes CASSITGISGELFF.

The chain recombines TRBV10-2 with TRBJ1-5; D gene uncertain. V was trimmed by 4 bases and J by 0 bases, leaving 10 bases between them. The CDR3 runs 15 residues. Germline assignment: CDR1 WSHSY and CDR2 SAAADI. This CDR3 is CASSGSGYSNQPQHF. The CDR3 region has the DNA TGCGCCAGCAGTGGATCGGGGTATAGCAATCAGCCCCAGCATTTT.

J is TRBJ1-6 and V is TRBV6-5, with unresolved D. V was trimmed by 0 bases and J by 8 bases, leaving 11 bases between them. This CDR3 comprises 15 residues. Germline V lookup: CDR1 MNHEY, CDR2 SVGAGI. CDR3 nucleotide sequence: TGTGCCAGCAGTTACTCGCCCGGGTTTGATTCACCCCTCCACTTT. Amino acid sequence: CASSYSPGFDSPLHF.

CDR3 residues: CASSFGSGSYEQYF. The CDR3 DNA is TGTGCCAGCAGTTTCGGTAGCGGCTCCTACGAGCAGTACTTC. The chain has TRBV6-5 and TRBJ2-7, with a possible D match to TRBD2 (6 bases). Germline V CDR1 and CDR2: MNHEY, SVGAGI. The V end was cut by 4 bases, the J end by 0 bases, with 10 bases between. This CDR3 region has 14 residues.

This clone was counted a single time. V gene TRBV5-8 combines with J gene TRBJ1-5; TRBD1 matches at 7 bases. The germline CDR1 and CDR2 sequences are SGHTS and YDEGEE. The ends lost 0 bases at V and 1 base at J; junction bases unmatched: 10. The CDR3 spans 18 residues. CDR3: CASSLGGTRGVSNQPQHF. The CDR3 nucleotides read TGTGCCAGCAGCTTGGGGGGAACCAGGGGGGTCAGCAATCAGCCCCAGCATTTT.

This rearrangement joins TRBV6-6 to TRBJ2-7; a possible D gene is TRBD1 (6 bases). V lost 0 bases and J 6 bases, leaving 18 bases between the germline ends. This CDR3 region has 16 residues. Germline assignment: CDR1 MNHNY and CDR2 SVGAGI (reference sequence). Here the CDR3 reads CASSYSMELGGSEQYV. As DNA, the CDR3 is TGTGCCAGCAGTTACTCGATGGAGTTAGGGGGAAGCGAGCAGTACGTC.

The CDR3 protein is CASSQVAENTGELFF. The CDR3 DNA follows: TGCGCCAGCAGCCAAGTAGCAGAAAACACCGGGGAGCTGTTTTTT. The chain is built from TRBV4-3 and TRBJ2-2; D not certain. The CDR3 has 15 residues. Germline V CDR1 and CDR2: LGHNA, YSLEER. V was clipped by 1 base and J by 2 bases, with 8 bases between them.

In this sample, this clone turned up a few times. V gene TRBV5-4 combines with J gene TRBJ1-2; TRBD1 might be the D (5 bases). The germline V and J ends were trimmed by 3 bases and 6 bases, with 18 bases remaining between them. Germline CDR1 is SGHNT and CDR2 is YYREEE (reference sequence). The CDR3 has 15 amino acids. The CDR3 is CASSYVRGGRNGYTF. CDR3 nucleotides: TGTGCCAGCAGCTATGTTAGGGGAGGCAGAAATGGCTACACCTTC.